Presented here are 5 T cell receptor beta chains from one specimen sequenced in a study of graft-versus-host responses after intestinal transplantation. The antigens these receptors bind are not known. The assay was immunoSEQ multiplex PCR, and TCRdb's table has in-frame clones only and misses some. The data contain some 90,000 clones, 80% to 95% of them singletons. The starting material was unstimulated CD8+ T cells sorted from spleen or lymph node cells, obtained before transplant. These receptors were collected from a human donor who was the organ donor for an intestinal transplant.

V gene TRBV7-2 combines with J gene TRBJ1-2; TRBD1 matches at 7 bases. From germline, CDR1 is SGHTA and CDR2 FQGNSA. This CDR3 comprises 15 residues. Trimming cost V 4 bases and J 5 bases; bases outside gene matches: 10. The CDR3 DNA is TGTGCCAGCAGCTCCGACAGGGTGGAGGGATATGGCTACACCTTC. Encoded protein: CASSSDRVEGYGYTF.

The chain links TRBV7-9 to TRBJ2-5; unclear D gene. With 5 bases removed from V and 1 base from J, the gap between germline ends came to 17 bases. Germline V lookup: CDR1 SEHNR, CDR2 FQNEAQ (reference sequence). CDR3 length: 16 amino acids. This CDR3 reads CASSQLPFRIQETQYF. Here the CDR3 DNA reads TGTGCCAGCAGCCAACTACCCTTCCGCATCCAAGAGACCCAGTACTTC.

The chain joins TRBV27 to TRBJ1-2; D gene ambiguous. The CDR3 is 13 amino acids. Germline V gene data show CDR1 as MNHEY and CDR2 as SMNVEV (reference sequence). Trimming pared 3 bases from V and 3 bases from J, leaving 8 bases between. The CDR3 region is CASSFGGDYGYTF. Written as DNA, the CDR3 is TGTGCCAGCAGTTTCGGCGGAGACTATGGCTACACCTTC.

The chain couples TRBV2 to TRBJ2-3; the match to TRBD2 covers 9 bases. V was pared by 3 bases and J by 6 bases, with 13 bases of the junction left unmatched. The V gene's germline CDR1 is SNHLY and CDR2 FYNNEI. The CDR3 consists of 17 residues. The chain's CDR3 is CASSEFLYSGGTDTQYF. DNA for the CDR3: TGTGCCAGCAGTGAGTTTCTGTACAGCGGGGGGACTGATACGCAGTATTTT.

The rearrangement uses TRBV7-9 and TRBJ2-5; no firm D call. Germline assignment: CDR1 SEHNR and CDR2 FQNEAQ (reference sequence). V shed 5 bases and J shed 2 bases, with 12 bases lying between them. The CDR3 runs 14 residues. The CDR3 DNA reads TGTGCCAGCAGCCCCGGTGGCAGGCAAGAGACCCAGTACTTC. It encodes CASSPGGRQETQYF.